The 8 T cell receptor beta chains below were found in one sample sequenced in a study of human T cells and chemical hapten exposure. TCRdb redid the calling of the RACE reads with MiXCR, one entry per CDR3 protein. The sample holds about 80,000 distinct CDR3 sequences, 12% to 15% seen once. Time point given: pre-sensitization, week 0. Indicated treatment: therapeutic diphenylcyclopropenone sensitization with weekly scalp DPC. This specimen was whole blood, taken in connection with sensitization to the hapten diphenylcyclopropenone (DPC). Source of these receptors: a woman in her 50s with alopecia areata. Some clones in this sample may be carry-over from other donors' samples.

This chain connects TRBV20-1 to TRBJ2-5; the match to TRBD2 covers 12 bases. With 1 base clipped from V and 5 bases from J, the junction kept 5 bases outside the gene matches. The germline V gene encodes CDR1 DFQATT and CDR2 SNEGSKA (reference sequence). The CDR3 has 15 residues. The CDR3 sequence: CSARGLAGESETQYF. As DNA, the CDR3 is TGCAGTGCTAGAGGACTAGCGGGAGAGAGTGAGACCCAGTACTTC.

The rearrangement uses TRBV7-9 and TRBJ2-1; 8 bases map to TRBD1. The CDR3 consists of 16 residues. Germline trimming cut 2 bases from V and 7 bases from J; bases unmatched to any gene: 10. CDR1 and CDR2 (germline): SEHNR, FQNEAQ (reference sequence). DNA for the CDR3: TGTGCCAGCAGCTTATCAGCAGGGGGCCTTGGGAATGAGCAGTTCTTC. This codes for CASSLSAGGLGNEQFF.

This clonotype has only a few counts. This sequence joins TRBV30 and TRBJ2-2, with a weak D call TRBD2 (5 bases). The V end was cut by 3 bases, the J end by 4 bases, with 9 bases between. Germline loops: CDR1 GTSNPN, CDR2 SVGIG (reference sequence). The CDR3 is made up of 13 amino acids. CDR3 protein: CAWRDFFTGELFF. CDR3 nucleotide sequence: TGTGCCTGGAGGGACTTCTTCACCGGGGAGCTGTTTTTT.

The J gene is TRBJ2-3, the V gene TRBV20-1; 7 nucleotides align to TRBD2. Germline V CDR1 and CDR2: DFQATT, SNEGSKA (reference sequence). Trimming at V came to 3 bases and at J to 6 bases, leaving 9 bases not matched to a gene. CDR3 length: 14 residues. CDR3 loop: CSASRSGGGDTQYF. CDR3 in DNA: TGCAGTGCTAGCAGGTCGGGAGGCGGGGATACGCAGTATTTT.

The V gene is TRBV18, the J gene TRBJ1-1; tentatively, D is TRBD1 (5 bases). The CDR3 sequence is 13 residues long. Germline V CDR1 and CDR2: KGHSH, LQKENI. Trimming shortened V by 6 bases and J by 4 bases, and 12 bases separated the two germline ends. The CDR3 DNA is TGTGCCAGCTCTGACGGGGGTCGCACTGAAGCTTTCTTT. Translation: CASSDGGRTEAFF.

The chain links TRBV28 to TRBJ2-7, with 7 bases lining up with TRBD1. The CDR3 spans 15 residues. V trimming: 4 bases; J trimming: 3 bases; junction bases outside the gene matches: 9. Germline assignment: CDR1 MDHEN and CDR2 SYDVKM. The CDR3: CASSSGTALDYEQYF. CDR3 bases: TGTGCCAGCAGTTCCGGGACAGCCTTGGACTACGAGCAGTACTTC.

This clonotype showed up just a few times. This rearrangement joins TRBV2 to TRBJ2-2; D perhaps matches TRBD1 (6 bases). Looked up from germline, CDR1 is SNHLY and CDR2 is FYNNEI. This CDR3 has 15 residues. The V end lost 6 bases, the J end lost 1 base, and 12 bases lay between the germline ends. CDR3 sequence reads: CASRPGQRNTGELFF. The CDR3 DNA reads as TGTGCCAGCAGACCGGGACAAAGGAACACCGGGGAGCTGTTTTTT.

This clonotype has more than one count but fewer than ten. V and J are TRBV29-1 and TRBJ2-5; D gene ambiguous. Germline CDR1 is SQVTM and CDR2 is ANQGSEA. The CDR3 length is 10 residues. V lost 4 bases and J lost 7, with 7 bases in between. The CDR3 region has the DNA TGCAGCGTTGTAGTTGGGACCCAGTACTTC. Its translation is CSVVVGTQYF.